Following are 14 T cell receptor beta chains from one sample sequenced in a study of cytomegalovirus exposure and HLA in healthy donors. The primer mix had 60 Vbeta and 13 Jbeta primers. The repertoire was sequenced with immunoSEQ multiplex PCR; TCRdb's copy has only in-frame clones and lacks some. This sample contains roughly 140,000 clones. Sequenced sample: PBMCs. The receptors shown here come from a male donor in good health and CMV-seronegative.

The rearrangement uses TRBV6-5 and TRBJ1-1; D gene ambiguous. Germline V lookup: CDR1 MNHEY, CDR2 SVGAGI. Trimming took 2 bases from V and 0 from J, leaving 10 bases between them. The CDR3 contains 15 residues. CDR3 DNA sequence: TGTGCCAGCAGTTACACGAGTTTCGTGAACACTGAAGCTTTCTTT. As protein: CASSYTSFVNTEAFF.

The chain couples TRBV7-9 to TRBJ2-7; TRBD2 matches 13 bases. CDR3 size: 19 residues. In germline, CDR1 is SEHNR, CDR2 FQNEAQ (reference sequence). With V trimmed by 5 bases and J by 0 bases, 13 bases remained unmatched. CDR3 sequence (DNA): TGTGCCAGCAGCCAGAGGACTAGCGGGAGCGGGGGTAGCTCCTACGAGCAGTACTTC. Protein product: CASSQRTSGSGGSSYEQYF. Complete variable domain (other parts from reference TRBV7-9 and TRBJ2-7): DTGVSQNPRHKITKRGQNVTFRCDPISEHNRLYWYRQTLGQGPEFLTYFQNEAQLEKSRLLSDRFSAERPKGSFSTLEIQRTEQGDSAMYLCASSQRTSGSGGSSYEQYFGPGTRLTVT.

This rearrangement joins TRBV30 to TRBJ2-5, with a weak D call TRBD1 (5 bases). The J call may not be correct, given that the DNA end is closer to TRBJ2-7. This CDR3 is 12 amino acids long. Germline assignment: CDR1 GTSNPN and CDR2 SVGIG (reference sequence). The CDR3 region is CAWSVGVGEQYF. CDR3 sequence (DNA): TGTGCCTGGAGTGTAGGGGTGGGCGAGCAGTACTTC.

The chain combines TRBV19 with TRBJ1-5; 8 positions agree with TRBD1. This CDR3 region has 15 residues. Germline CDR1 LNHDA, CDR2 SQIVND (reference sequence). V was pared by 4 bases and J by 4 bases, with 6 bases of the junction left unmatched. The CDR3 loop is CASSSNRGINQPQHF. The CDR3 DNA reads as TGTGCCAGTAGTAGCAACAGGGGGATAAATCAGCCCCAGCATTTT.

The rearrangement links TRBV27 to TRBJ1-1; the D gene is possibly TRBD1 (6 bases). This CDR3 comprises 13 residues. Trimming pared 3 bases from V and 3 bases from J, leaving 8 bases between. Looked up from germline, CDR1 is MNHEY and CDR2 is SMNVEV (reference sequence). CDR3 protein: CASSFEGDTEAFF. The DNA of the CDR3 is TGTGCCAGCAGTTTTGAGGGGGACACTGAAGCTTTCTTT.

The genes are TRBV7-9 and TRBJ2-7; TRBD2 matches 7 bases. The length of the CDR3 is 15 residues. V lost 0 bases and J lost 0; bases outside the gene matches: 2. Germline V gives CDR1 SEHNR, CDR2 FQNEAQ (reference sequence). CDR3 sequence: CASSLASGNSYEQYF. CDR3 nucleotide sequence: TGTGCCAGCAGCTTAGCCAGCGGGAACTCCTACGAGCAGTACTTC.

V and J are TRBV27 and TRBJ1-2; possible D gene TRBD1, 6 bases. This CDR3 contains 15 residues. Germline-derived CDR1 and CDR2 are MNHEY and SMNVEV (reference sequence). V was shortened by 4 bases and J by 7 bases, with 19 bases between the two germline ends. CDR3 DNA sequence: TGTGCCAGCAGTTCATCAGGGGCAGGAGAAGGTGGCTACACCTTC. Protein product: CASSSSGAGEGGYTF.

This chain uses TRBV20-1 with TRBJ1-4; D ambiguous. CDR1 DFQATT and CDR2 SNEGSKA come from the germline V gene (reference sequence). This CDR3 contains 11 residues. In DNA, the CDR3 is TGCAGCCGCAGGTTTGGGGAAAAACTGTTTTTT. Amino acid sequence: CSRRFGEKLFF.

V gene TRBV5-6 combines with J gene TRBJ2-3; TRBD1 aligns across 9 bases. The V and J ends lost 0 bases and 4 bases, in that order; junction bases with no gene match: 3. The length of the CDR3 is 15 residues. Per germline, CDR1 SGHDT and CDR2 YYEEEE. The CDR3: CASSLVGQGPDTQYF. CDR3 DNA: TGTGCCAGCAGCTTGGTAGGACAGGGGCCAGATACGCAGTATTTT.

J is TRBJ1-2 and V is TRBV7-9, with D possibly TRBD1 on 5 matching bases. Per germline, CDR1 SEHNR and CDR2 FQNEAQ (reference sequence). Deletions cut 4 bases from V and 3 bases from J, with 12 bases between. The CDR3 length is 14 residues. This chain's CDR3 is CASSSRVLDYGYTF. CDR3 in DNA: TGTGCCAGCAGCTCCAGGGTATTGGACTATGGCTACACCTTC. Complete variable domain (other parts from reference TRBV7-9 and TRBJ1-2): DTGVSQNPRHKITKRGQNVTFRCDPISEHNRLYWYRQTLGQGPEFLTYFQNEAQLEKSRLLSDRFSAERPKGSFSTLEIQRTEQGDSAMYLCASSSRVLDYGYTFGSGTRLTVV.

The V and J genes are TRBV6-5 and TRBJ2-2; the match to TRBD1 covers 8 bases. Looked up from germline, CDR1 is MNHEY and CDR2 is SVGAGI. The CDR3 has 15 residues. Trimming removed 5 bases from V and 5 bases from J; junction bases left unmatched: 7. The chain's CDR3 is CASSIRQGRTGELFF. The CDR3 nucleotides read TGTGCCAGCAGTATCCGACAGGGGAGGACCGGGGAGCTGTTTTTT.

The V and J genes are TRBV29-1 and TRBJ2-7, with 7 bases identical to TRBD2. CDR3 size: 13 residues. V lost 7 bases and J lost 0; bases outside the gene matches: 6. Germline CDR1 SQVTM, CDR2 ANQGSEA. This CDR3 reads CSAAGLLSYEQYF. The CDR3 DNA reads as TGCAGCGCAGCGGGACTCCTCTCCTACGAGCAGTACTTC.

This chain connects TRBV29-1 to TRBJ2-5, with 7 bases matching TRBD2. The CDR3 sequence is 13 residues long. V lost 7 bases and J lost 5; bases outside the gene matches: 10. Per the germline V gene, CDR1 is SQVTM and CDR2 is ANQGSEA. Here the CDR3 reads CSGGLRGVETQYF. CDR3 nucleotide sequence: TGCAGCGGGGGACTACGCGGGGTCGAGACCCAGTACTTC.

The chain is built from TRBV9 and TRBJ2-7, with 7 bases fitting TRBD1. The CDR3 contains 14 residues. Unmatched junction bases numbered 5, after V lost 4 bases and J lost 1 base. The germline gives CDR1 SGDLS, CDR2 YYNGEE. The CDR3 sequence: CASSPPGQSYEQYF. The CDR3 DNA reads TGTGCCAGCAGCCCCCCGGGACAGTCCTACGAGCAGTACTTC. Supplemented by reference TRBV9 and TRBJ2-7, the full variable domain reads DSGVTQTPKHLITATGQRVTLRCSPRSGDLSVYWYQQSLDQGLQFLIQYYNGEERAKGNILERFSAQQFPDLHSELNLSSLELGDSALYFCASSPPGQSYEQYFGPGTRLTVT.